The 9 T cell receptor beta chains below were found in one sample sequenced in a study of blood T cell repertoires in COVID-19. Sequencing was performed with immunoSEQ multiplex PCR; in TCRdb, only in-frame clones are kept and a portion is missing. The data contain approximately 150,000 clones, more than 85% of them singletons. Sequenced input: peripheral blood. All receptors derive from a woman aged 55-69 years with COVID-19, enrolled during active disease.

The chain is built from TRBV10-1 and TRBJ1-5, with 8 bases lining up with TRBD1. The germline CDR1 and CDR2 sequences are WNHNN and SYGVQD (reference sequence). V was pared by 6 bases and J by 3 bases, with 10 bases of the junction left unmatched. The CDR3 runs 16 residues. The CDR3 DNA follows: TGCGCCAGCAGCCAGGACAGGGTATGGATCAATCAGCCCCAGCATTTT. Translated: CASSQDRVWINQPQHF.

This sequence joins TRBV28 and TRBJ1-5; tentatively, D is TRBD1 (6 bases). The V gene lost 8 bases and the J gene lost 7 bases, with 18 bases spanning the gap. CDR1 is MDHEN and CDR2 is SYDVKM in the germline V gene. The CDR3 is 14 amino acids. CDR3 nucleotides: TGTGCCAGCTCGACAGGCAGAGAGGGACAGCCCCAGCATTTT. Its protein is CASSTGREGQPQHF.

This clone was counted a single time. The genes are TRBV9 and TRBJ2-3, with unresolved D. V lost 4 bases and J lost 2, with 2 bases in between. There are 11 residues in the CDR3. Germline V gene lookup returns CDR1 SGDLS and CDR2 YYNGEE. The CDR3 coding sequence is TGTGCCAGCAGCCACACAGATACGCAGTATTTT. It is translated as CASSHTDTQYF.

The chain links TRBV11-2 to TRBJ1-6; no definite D call. The CDR3 is 16 amino acids. CDR1 and CDR2 (germline): SGHAT, FQNNGV. Trimming left V 0 bases short and J 6 bases short, with 12 bases between. The CDR3 DNA follows: TGTGCCAGCAGCTTAGATCTTGAACAGATTAATTCACCCCTCCACTTT. Amino acids: CASSLDLEQINSPLHF.

V usage is TRBV2 and J usage is TRBJ1-2, with D tentatively TRBD1 (5 bases). CDR1 SNHLY and CDR2 FYNNEI come from the germline V gene. The CDR3 sequence is 13 residues long. V was pared by 1 base and J by 3 bases, with 6 bases between. The CDR3 loop reads CASSEGTHYGYTF. CDR3 DNA: TGTGCCAGCAGTGAAGGGACACACTATGGCTACACCTTC. The full variable domain, with the rest looked up from reference TRBV2 and TRBJ1-2, is EPEVTQTPSHQVTQMGQEVILRCVPISNHLYFYWYRQILGQKVEFLVSFYNNEISEKSEIFDDQFSVERPDGSNFTLKIRSTKLEDSAMYFCASSEGTHYGYTFGSGTRLTVV.

V gene TRBV4-2 combines with J gene TRBJ2-7; 7 bases fit TRBD1. J was trimmed by 2 bases and V by 2 bases; bases with no gene match: 12. Germline CDR1 and CDR2: LGHNA and YNFKEQ. The CDR3 loop spans 17 amino acids. CDR3 coding DNA: TGTGCCAGCAGCCAACGCAGGGACCCTGACAGGGCCTACGAGCAGTACTTC. Translating gives CASSQRRDPDRAYEQYF.

The V call is TRBV12-3 or TRBV12-4, the J call TRBJ1-6; D gene uncertain. This CDR3 has 13 amino acids. Trimming shortened V by 2 bases and J by 7 bases, and 6 bases separated the two germline ends. In DNA, the CDR3 is TGTGCCAGCAGTTTAACAGAAAATTCACCCCTCCACTTT. This encodes CASSLTENSPLHF.

The chain employs TRBV27 and TRBJ2-3, with 8 positions matching TRBD2. Per the germline V gene, CDR1 is MNHEY and CDR2 is SMNVEV (reference sequence). Trimming removed 6 bases from V and 2 bases from J; junction bases left unmatched: 13. The CDR3 runs to 17 residues. The CDR3 spells CASSSLTGTSITDTQYF. CDR3 coding DNA: TGTGCCAGCAGCTCGCTAACCGGGACTAGTATCACAGATACGCAGTATTTT.

The gene calls are TRBV19 and TRBJ1-5; weak D call: TRBD1 (6 bases). Between the trimmed V and J ends, which lost 4 bases and 0 bases, there was a span of 10 bases. This CDR3 spans 15 amino acids. CDR1 and CDR2 (germline): LNHDA, SQIVND (reference sequence). CDR3 residues: CASSTKTGSNQPQHF. The CDR3 DNA reads as TGTGCCAGTAGTACGAAGACAGGTAGCAATCAGCCCCAGCATTTT.